This T cell receptor (beta chain) was captured in a study of blood T cell repertoires in COVID-19. About the research overall: The cDNA or gDNA used as material had been derived from T cells, B-cell-depleted T cells, or PBMCs.

This clone appeared once. Data came from immunoSEQ multiplex PCR; TCRdb stores just in-frame clones and leaves some out. Of 170,000 or so clones in the sample, around four fifths were seen once. Sequencing was performed on PBMCs or T cells enriched from blood (not recorded which). This receptor was taken from a woman aged 45 to 65 who had recovered from COVID-19.

CDR3 sequence: CASRSTGAQGPQHF. For the CDR3, the DNA is TGTGCCAGCAGGAGTACCGGCGCGCAGGGGCCCCAGCATTTT. The chain employs TRBV27 and TRBJ1-5; D may be TRBD1 (5 bases). The V gene's germline CDR1 is MNHEY and CDR2 SMNVEV (reference sequence). This CDR3 comprises 14 residues. The ends were cut back, 6 bases at V and 9 bases at J, with 18 bases in the middle.